The source of this T cell receptor beta chain is a study of blood T cell repertoires in COVID-19. For the study at large: Both acute and convalescent COVID-19 samples were obtained from the United States, Italy and Spain. T cells, B-cell-depleted T cells, or PBMCs provided the cDNA or gDNA that served as material.

As handled by the study authors: The authors estimated nucleated cell counts from reference gene primer amplification. Sequencing was performed with immunoSEQ multiplex PCR; in TCRdb, only in-frame clones are kept and a portion is missing. The V and J calls and clone size were taken over from that table, and D and trimming were inferred from the DNA. The sample shows 97,000 or so clones, 90% of them seen only once. The CDR3 has 10 amino acids. V was cut by 1 base and J by 10 bases, with 3 bases left in between. Germline CDR1 and CDR2: MNHNS and SASEGT. V usage is TRBV6-1 and J usage is TRBJ2-3; no clear D. The TCR originated in a man aged 60-69 years with acute or convalescent COVID-19. Specimen: peripheral blood. The CDR3 sequence: CASSEVSQYF. Written as DNA, the CDR3 is TGTGCCAGCAGTGAAGTATCGCAGTATTTT.